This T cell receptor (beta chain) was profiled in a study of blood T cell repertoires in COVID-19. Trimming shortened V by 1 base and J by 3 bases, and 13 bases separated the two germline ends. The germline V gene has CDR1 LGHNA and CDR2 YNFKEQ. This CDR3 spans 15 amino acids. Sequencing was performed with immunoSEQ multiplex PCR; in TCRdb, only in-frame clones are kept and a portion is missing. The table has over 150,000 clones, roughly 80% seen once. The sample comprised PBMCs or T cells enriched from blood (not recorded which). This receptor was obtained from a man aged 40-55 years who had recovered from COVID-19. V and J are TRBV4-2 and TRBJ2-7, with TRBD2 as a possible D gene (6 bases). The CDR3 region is CASSQGGGGGYEQYF. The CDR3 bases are TGTGCCAGCAGCCAAGGGGGTGGGGGAGGCTACGAGCAGTACTTC.